This T cell receptor (beta chain) was identified during a study of blood T cell repertoires in COVID-19. About the research overall: Acute and convalescent COVID-19 specimens originated in the United States, Italy and Spain. T cells, B-cell-depleted T cells, or PBMCs provided the cDNA or gDNA that served as material.

CDR1 and CDR2 from the germline V gene are SGHVS and FQNEAQ. This CDR3 comprises 14 residues. V was shortened by 5 bases and J by 3 bases, with 14 bases between the two germline ends. Authors' analysis steps: Reference gene primer amplification gave nucleated cell count estimates. Method: immunoSEQ multiplex PCR; TCRdb's copy keeps in-frame clones and lacks some. V and J calls and clone size come straight from that table; D and trimming were deduced from the DNA. The sample includes tens of thousands of clones, roughly 80% of them seen just once. The chain combines TRBV7-8 with TRBJ2-7; D is perhaps TRBD1 (6 bases). Sequences were obtained from peripheral blood. The clonotype originates from a human donor in a cohort sampled during active COVID-19. CDR3 protein: CASSTGHGSYEQYF. In DNA form, the CDR3 reads TGTGCCAGCAGCACGGGACACGGAAGCTACGAGCAGTACTTC.